Sequencing of this TCR beta chain was carried out in a study of regulatory T cells in long-lasting Graves disease. This CDR3 region has 19 residues. Germline CDR1 SGHVS, CDR2 FNYEAQ. J lost 2 bases, V lost 5 bases, and 17 bases had no gene match. Concerning this clonotype itself: The antigen remains unidentified.

Libraries of TCR beta came from iRepertoire HTBI primers plus Arm-PCR of CDR3 regions. One entry per CDR3 protein results from TCRdb running MiXCR on the multiplex PCR reads. The top ten hold roughly 27% of the sample, which has a few hundred thousand distinct CDR3 sequences, 16% seen once. Study results and limitations: Preferential use of TRBV28, TRBJ1-2 and TRBJ2-5 was seen in persistent disease.

Time point reported: newly diagnosed GD, antithyroid drugs for less than 3 months. Generation of the TCR library employed RNA extracted from PBMCs. These data were also filed under a second study, of T cells in Graves' hyperthyroidism and ophthalmopathy. This second study notes: The majority of expanded thyroid clonotypes above 0.001 also appeared in blood. It was a median about 6.5 months before onset that the model predicted ophthalmopathy.

This chain links TRBV7-6 with TRBJ2-5, with TRBD2 matching over 10 bases. Sequencing was performed on peripheral blood mononuclear cells (PBMCs), taken at new diagnosis, from a patient treated with antithyroid drugs. This clonotype originated in a man aged 40-50 years with Graves disease. CDR3 residues: CASSISSGGRLSRQETQYF. In DNA form, the CDR3 reads TGTGCCAGCAGCATTTCTAGCGGGGGCCGTCTGAGTCGGCAAGAGACCCAGTACTTC.